The next 26 T cell receptor beta chains were all read from a single sample in a study of T cells in Graves' hyperthyroidism and ophthalmopathy. Researchers amplified the TCR beta CDR3 regions from RNA transcripts. The HTBI set primed first-round TCR CDR3 RT-PCR. Each CDR3 protein gets one entry after TCRdb re-called the multiplex PCR reads with MiXCR. The data contain about 160,000 distinct CDR3 sequences, 9.4% of them singletons. Material for sequencing was blood. The receptors shown here come from a woman younger than 35 with Graves' hyperthyroidism that later progressed to Graves' ophthalmopathy.

Many counts were recorded for this clonotype. The gene calls are TRBV6-1 and TRBJ1-2; 8 bases are shared with TRBD1. Trimming took 7 bases from V and 4 from J; bases not matched to a gene: 11. Germline V gene sequence: CDR1 MNHNS, CDR2 SASEGT. The CDR3 is 15 amino acids. For the CDR3, the DNA is TGTGCCAGCATTCTCCGGGCAGGGGGCGTCTATGGCTACACCTTC. It is translated as CASILRAGGVYGYTF.

In this sample, this clonotype turned up many times. V and J are TRBV12-3 or TRBV12-4 and TRBJ2-7; D is perhaps TRBD1 (7 bases). The ends were cut back, 3 bases at V and 0 bases at J, with 9 bases in the middle. There are 14 residues in the CDR3. The DNA for the CDR3 is TGTGCCAGCAGTTTCAGGGGGGACTCCTACGAGCAGTACTTC. Protein: CASSFRGDSYEQYF.

The sample holds many counts of this clonotype. This rearrangement joins TRBV6-5 to TRBJ2-7; D unresolved. Trimming took 0 bases from V and 0 from J, leaving 12 bases between them. Germline V gives CDR1 MNHEY, CDR2 SVGAGI. This CDR3 is 16 amino acids long. CDR3: CASSYSWRPGSYEQYF. Written as DNA, the CDR3 is TGTGCCAGCAGTTACTCGTGGCGTCCGGGCTCCTACGAGCAGTACTTC.

The chain carries TRBV29-1 and TRBJ2-6; D unclear. In germline, CDR1 is SQVTM, CDR2 ANQGSEA. This CDR3 has 14 residues. V lost 6 bases and J 0 bases, leaving 9 bases between the germline ends. The CDR3 here is CSVGLSSGANVLTF. The CDR3 coding sequence is TGCAGCGTGGGTCTTTCCTCTGGGGCCAACGTCCTGACTTTC.

In this sample, this clonotype turned up many times. The chain has TRBV30 and TRBJ2-3, with a weak D call TRBD2 (6 bases). This CDR3 has 15 amino acids. Trimming left V 4 bases short and J 6 bases short, with 20 bases between. Germline V gene data show CDR1 as GTSNPN and CDR2 as SVGIG (reference sequence). CDR3 bases: TGTGCCTGGACCCCCCGGAGGGCTAGCTTGGATACGCAGTATTTT. Its protein product is CAWTPRRASLDTQYF.

This clonotype was seen at least ten times. V gene TRBV3-1 combines with J gene TRBJ1-3; D call uncertain. This CDR3 spans 16 amino acids. Germline V gene data show CDR1 as LGHDT and CDR2 as YNNKEL (reference sequence). The V end was cut by 1 base, the J end by 0 bases, with 10 bases between. CDR3 DNA sequence: TGTGCCAGCAGCCAAGGGCCTGGGATCTCTGGAAACACCATATATTTT. Translated: CASSQGPGISGNTIYF.

This clonotype came up many times. The genes are TRBV2 and TRBJ2-5; TRBD2 matches 11 bases. CDR3 length: 16 residues. V gave up 10 bases and J gave up 5 bases; unmatched junction bases: 15. The germline gives CDR1 SNHLY, CDR2 FYNNEI. The CDR3 DNA is TGTGCCACCATGACTAGCGGGGAGTACCACCGTGAGACCCAGTACTTC. The encoded protein is CATMTSGEYHRETQYF.

The chain recombines TRBV4-2 with TRBJ2-7; TRBD1 matches 7 bases. The CDR3 runs to 16 residues. Germline V lookup: CDR1 LGHNA, CDR2 YNFKEQ. V trimming: 0 bases; J trimming: 2 bases; junction bases outside the gene matches: 7. The CDR3 sequence is CASSQDGGDRAYEQYF. The CDR3 nucleotides are TGTGCCAGCAGCCAAGATGGTGGCGACAGGGCCTACGAGCAGTACTTC.

The chain recombines TRBV12-3 or TRBV12-4 with TRBJ2-1; a weak D match, TRBD1 (6 bases). This CDR3 comprises 16 residues. V was clipped by 3 bases and J by 4 bases, with 16 bases between them. The CDR3 here is CASSFRGGGRYNEQFF. The CDR3 DNA sequence: TGTGCCAGCAGTTTTCGAGGGGGTGGTAGATACAATGAGCAGTTCTTC.

This clonotype was recorded at least ten times. The CDR3 loop is CASSFRRDTQYF. CDR3 DNA: TGTGCCAGCAGTTTTCGGCGGGATACGCAGTATTTT. The V and J genes are TRBV27 and TRBJ2-3; D unclear. The V end lost 3 bases, the J end lost 6 bases, and 7 bases lay between the germline ends. The CDR3 extends over 12 amino acids. CDR1 is MNHEY and CDR2 is SMNVEV in the germline V gene (reference sequence).

This clonotype was observed many times. The chain recombines TRBV2 with TRBJ1-5; D is uncertain. Trimming took 6 bases from V and 3 from J, leaving 9 bases between them. CDR1 and CDR2 (germline): SNHLY, FYNNEI. This CDR3 is 13 amino acids long. CDR3: CASRWADNQPQHF. The CDR3 bases are TGTGCCAGCAGGTGGGCAGACAATCAGCCCCAGCATTTT.

Remarks on this clonotype: It may be a read error: a sequence one base away is much more abundant. As DNA, the CDR3 is TGTGCCACCAGTGAGACCCGACAGCCTCGCACAGATACGCAGTATTTT. The encoded protein is CATSETRQPRTDTQYF. The chain joins TRBV24-1 to TRBJ2-3; maybe TRBD1 (5 bases). Germline V lookup: CDR1 KGHDR, CDR2 SFDVKD. The CDR3 runs 16 residues. With 4 bases removed from V and 1 base from J, the gap between germline ends came to 14 bases.

This clonotype was observed many times. The chain links TRBV6-1 to TRBJ1-4; TRBD1 might be the D (5 bases). Trimming cost V 7 bases and J 4 bases, with 13 bases left between them. Germline CDR1 is MNHNS and CDR2 is SASEGT. The CDR3 is 14 amino acids. CDR3 protein: CASTTRDGNEKLFF. Here the CDR3 DNA reads TGTGCCAGCACCACCCGGGACGGTAATGAAAAACTGTTTTTT.

At least ten counts were recorded for this clonotype. The rearrangement joins TRBV30 to TRBJ2-7; D call uncertain. Germline V lookup: CDR1 GTSNPN, CDR2 SVGIG (reference sequence). This CDR3 has 12 amino acids. Between the trimmed V and J ends, which lost 3 bases and 0 bases, there was a span of 6 bases. CDR3 DNA: TGTGCCTGGAGGCTGGACTCCTACGAGCAGTACTTC. It translates to CAWRLDSYEQYF. The full variable domain, with the rest looked up from reference TRBV30 and TRBJ2-7, is SQTIHQWPATLVQPVGSPLSLECTVEGTSNPNLYWYRQAAGRGLQLLFYSVGIGQISSEVPQNLSASRPQDRQFILSSKKLLLSDSGFYLCAWRLDSYEQYFGPGTRLTVT.

The sample holds a few counts of this clonotype. CDR3 in amino acids: CASSQDTGTYAGGYTF. The CDR3 bases are TGCGCCAGCAGCCAAGATACCGGGACCTATGCCGGCGGCTACACCTTC. The V and J genes are TRBV4-1 and TRBJ1-2, with D possibly TRBD1 on 5 matching bases. CDR1 and CDR2 from the germline V gene are MGHRA and YSYEKL. The CDR3 covers 16 residues. The ends were cut back, 0 bases at V and 8 bases at J, with 19 bases in the middle.

The chain recombines TRBV9 with TRBJ2-3; 12 nucleotides line up with TRBD2. The CDR3 length is 17 residues. V shed 3 bases, J shed 2 bases, and the junction held 7 bases outside the gene matches. Germline V gives CDR1 SGDLS, CDR2 YYNGEE. CDR3 in amino acids: CASSDRTSGDYTDTQYF. The CDR3 DNA sequence: TGTGCCAGCAGCGACAGGACTAGCGGGGACTACACAGATACGCAGTATTTT. The full variable domain, rest sourced from reference TRBV9 and TRBJ2-3, is DSGVTQTPKHLITATGQRVTLRCSPRSGDLSVYWYQQSLDQGLQFLIQYYNGEERAKGNILERFSAQQFPDLHSELNLSSLELGDSALYFCASSDRTSGDYTDTQYFGPGTRLTVL.

The sample holds many counts of this clonotype. This chain joins TRBV29-1 and TRBJ1-1, with 8 bases lining up with TRBD1. Looked up from germline, CDR1 is SQVTM and CDR2 is ANQGSEA. After removal of 3 bases from V and 7 bases from J, the junction contained 7 bases not matched to a gene. The CDR3 sequence is 13 residues long. In nucleotides, the CDR3 is TGCAGCGTTGATCGCAGGGGGCGAGGTGAAGCTTTCTTT. Its protein product is CSVDRRGRGEAFF. Based on the CDR3 plus reference TRBV29-1 and TRBJ1-1, the full variable domain is SAVISQKPSRDICQRGTSLTIQCQVDSQVTMMFWYRQQPGQSLTLIATANQGSEATYESGFVIDKFPISRPNLTFSTLTVSNMSPEDSSIYLCSVDRRGRGEAFFGQGTRLTVV.

The chain has TRBV4-1 and TRBJ1-5; D gene ambiguous. Germline lookup yields CDR1 MGHRA and CDR2 YSYEKL. Trimming took off 0 bases at V and 5 bases at J, with 5 bases between the two ends. This CDR3 contains 13 residues. For the CDR3, the DNA is TGCGCCAGCAGCCAAGAACGACATCAGCCCCAGCATTTT. It yields the protein CASSQERHQPQHF.

This clonotype was counted ten times or more. V and J are TRBV5-5 and TRBJ2-2; maybe TRBD2 (6 bases). From germline, CDR1 is SGHKS and CDR2 YYEKEE (reference sequence). V shed 1 base and J shed 0 bases, with 7 bases lying between them. The length of the CDR3 is 15 residues. CDR3 bases: TGTGCCAGCAGCTTGCGGACTACGAACACCGGGGAGCTGTTTTTT. It encodes CASSLRTTNTGELFF.

This clonotype was observed at least ten times. The rearrangement uses TRBV3-1 and TRBJ2-1; 11 bases map to TRBD2. Germline CDR1 is LGHDT and CDR2 is YNNKEL (reference sequence). V gave up 5 bases and J gave up 7 bases; unmatched junction bases: 13. CDR3 length: 17 amino acids. CDR3 in DNA: TGTGCCAGCAGCAAGAGAACGGGGACTAGCGGACAGAATGAGCAGTTCTTC. Its translation: CASSKRTGTSGQNEQFF.

At least ten counts were recorded for this clonotype. V usage is TRBV10-3 and J usage is TRBJ1-2, with 9 bases aligning to TRBD1. This CDR3 is built from 15 residues. Germline CDR1 and CDR2: ENHRY and SYGVKD. V lost 6 bases to trimming and J lost 3 bases; unmatched junction nucleotides: 8. The CDR3, as DNA: TGTGCCATCAGGGACACAGGGGGCGCGTACTATGGCTACACCTTC. It translates to CAIRDTGGAYYGYTF.

This clonotype was seen repeatedly, ten times or more. The chain is built from TRBV15 and TRBJ1-1; D unresolved. Trimming removed 1 base at V and 4 bases at J, with 7 bases between. CDR3 length equals 13 residues. The germline gives CDR1 LNHNV, CDR2 YYDKDF (reference sequence). CDR3 residues: CATSRGRSTEAFF. The CDR3, as DNA: TGTGCCACCAGCAGAGGACGGAGCACTGAAGCTTTCTTT. The whole variable domain, remainder taken from reference TRBV15 and TRBJ1-1, is DAMVIQNPRYQVTQFGKPVTLSCSQTLNHNVMYWYQQKSSQAPKLLFHYYDKDFNNEADTPDNFQSRRPNTSFCFLDIRSPGLGDTAMYLCATSRGRSTEAFFGQGTRLTVV.

This clonotype was seen at least ten times. V is TRBV3-1 and J is TRBJ2-4; D gene unclear. From germline, CDR1 is LGHDT and CDR2 YNNKEL (reference sequence). The length of the CDR3 is 13 residues. The V end lost 1 base, the J end lost 2 bases, and 3 bases lay between the germline ends. CDR3 nucleotide sequence: TGTGCCAGCAGCCAAGGCTCCAAAAACATTCAGTACTTC. Translating it yields CASSQGSKNIQYF.

This clonotype has ten or more counts. The rearrangement links TRBV28 to TRBJ2-7; D possibly matches TRBD1 or TRBD2 (5 bases each). Germline assignment: CDR1 MDHEN and CDR2 SYDVKM. V dropped 5 bases and J dropped 4 bases, with 18 bases sitting between them. The CDR3 is made up of 15 amino acids. CDR3: CASSTSGTGGYEQYF. Here the CDR3 DNA reads TGTGCCAGCAGTACATCCGGGACGGGCGGATACGAGCAGTACTTC.

The chain has TRBV20-1 and TRBJ2-1; 10 bases are a match to TRBD2. The germline CDR1 and CDR2 sequences are DFQATT and SNEGSKA (reference sequence). V lost 4 bases to trimming and J lost 4 bases; unmatched junction nucleotides: 7. This CDR3 contains 15 residues. CDR3 protein: CSATPRTSGYNEQFF. Here the CDR3 DNA reads TGCAGTGCTACCCCGAGGACTAGCGGTTACAATGAGCAGTTCTTC.

This clonotype was found a few times. The chain recombines TRBV12-3 or TRBV12-4 with TRBJ2-1; 10 bases align to TRBD2. The CDR3 runs to 14 residues. Trimming took 7 bases from V and 10 from J; bases not matched to a gene: 10. CDR3 DNA sequence: TGTGCCAGCAACCCCAAGCGGGGGGGATTAGAGCAGTTCTTC. Protein product: CASNPKRGGLEQFF.